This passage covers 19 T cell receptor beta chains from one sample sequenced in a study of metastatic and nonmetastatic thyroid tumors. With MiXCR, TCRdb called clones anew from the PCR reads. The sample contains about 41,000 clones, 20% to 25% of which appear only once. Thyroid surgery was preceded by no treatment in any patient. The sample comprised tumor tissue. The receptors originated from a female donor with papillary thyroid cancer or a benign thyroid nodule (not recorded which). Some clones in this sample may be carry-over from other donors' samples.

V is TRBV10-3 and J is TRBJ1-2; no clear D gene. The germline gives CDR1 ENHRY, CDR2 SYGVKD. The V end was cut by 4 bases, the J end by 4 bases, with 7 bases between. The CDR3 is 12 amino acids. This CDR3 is CAISGEGYGYTF. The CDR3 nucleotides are TGTGCCATCAGTGGGGAGGGCTATGGCTACACCTTC.

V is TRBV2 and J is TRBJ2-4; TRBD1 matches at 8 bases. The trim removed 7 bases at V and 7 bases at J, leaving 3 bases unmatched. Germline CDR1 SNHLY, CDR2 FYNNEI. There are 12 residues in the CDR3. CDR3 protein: CASMAGGNIQYF. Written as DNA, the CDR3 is TGTGCCAGCATGGCAGGGGGCAACATTCAGTACTTC.

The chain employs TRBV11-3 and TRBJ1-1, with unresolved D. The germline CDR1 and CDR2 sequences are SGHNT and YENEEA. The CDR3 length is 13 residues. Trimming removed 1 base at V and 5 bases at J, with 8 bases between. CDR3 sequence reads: CASSLVLGTEAFF. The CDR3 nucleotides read TGTGCCAGCAGCTTAGTGCTGGGGACTGAAGCTTTCTTT.

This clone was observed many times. DNA for the CDR3: TGTGCCAGCAGCTTACCCTCCGCGAAAGGCGGTGGGAGAGAGACCCAGTACTTC. As protein: CASSLPSAKGGGRETQYF. The rearrangement uses TRBV11-2 and TRBJ2-5; D is perhaps TRBD2 (5 bases). Germline-derived CDR1 and CDR2 are SGHAT and FQNNGV. Deletions cut 2 bases from V and 4 bases from J, with 23 bases between. This CDR3 region has 18 residues.

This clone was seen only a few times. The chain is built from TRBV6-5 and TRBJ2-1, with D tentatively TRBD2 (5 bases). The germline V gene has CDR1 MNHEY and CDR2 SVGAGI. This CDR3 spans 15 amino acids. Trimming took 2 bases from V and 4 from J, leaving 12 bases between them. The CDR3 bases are TGTGCCAGCAGTTACGGGGAGAGTAGTTACAATGAGCAGTTCTTC. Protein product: CASSYGESSYNEQFF.

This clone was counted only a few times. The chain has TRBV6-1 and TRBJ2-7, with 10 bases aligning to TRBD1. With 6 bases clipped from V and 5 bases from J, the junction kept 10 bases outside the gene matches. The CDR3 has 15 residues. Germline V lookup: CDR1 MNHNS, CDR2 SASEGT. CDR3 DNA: TGTGCCAGCAGCCCCCAGACAGGGGGCAGCGACGAGCAGTACTTC. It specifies CASSPQTGGSDEQYF.

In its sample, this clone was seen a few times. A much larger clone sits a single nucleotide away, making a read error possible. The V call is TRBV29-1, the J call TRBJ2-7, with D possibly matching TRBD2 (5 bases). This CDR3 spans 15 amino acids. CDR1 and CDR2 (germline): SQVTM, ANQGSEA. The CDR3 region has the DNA TGCAGCGTTGTAGGACTCCCGGGCCGAGGCTACGATCAGTACTTC. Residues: CSVVGLPGRGYDQYF.

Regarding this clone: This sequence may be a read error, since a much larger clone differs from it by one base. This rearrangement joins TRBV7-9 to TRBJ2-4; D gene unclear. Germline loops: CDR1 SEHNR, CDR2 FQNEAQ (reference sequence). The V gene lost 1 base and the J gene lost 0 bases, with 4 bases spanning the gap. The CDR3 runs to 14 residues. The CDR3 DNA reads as TGTGCCAGCAGCTTAGAGCGAGCCAAAAACATTCAGTACTTC. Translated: CASSLERAKNIQYF. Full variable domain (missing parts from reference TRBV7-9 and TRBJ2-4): DTGVSQNPRHKITKRGQNVTFRCDPISEHNRLYWYRQTLGQGPEFLTYFQNEAQLEKSRLLSDRFSAERPKGSFSTLEIQRTEQGDSAMYLCASSLERAKNIQYFGAGTRLSVL.

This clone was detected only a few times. The CDR3 region has the DNA TGTGCCAGCAGTTTCAGCGGGGCGTCCTACAATGAGCAGTTCTTC. Amino acid sequence: CASSFSGASYNEQFF. The rearrangement links TRBV27 to TRBJ2-1; 7 bases are a match to TRBD2. The germline V gene has CDR1 MNHEY and CDR2 SMNVEV (reference sequence). This CDR3 has 15 residues. V lost 3 bases and J lost 1; bases outside the gene matches: 3.

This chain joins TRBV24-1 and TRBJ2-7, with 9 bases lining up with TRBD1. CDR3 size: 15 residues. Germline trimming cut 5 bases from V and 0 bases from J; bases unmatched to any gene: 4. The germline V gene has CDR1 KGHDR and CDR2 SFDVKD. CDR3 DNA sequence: TGTGCCACCAGTGCCTCGGGACAGGGCTCCTACGAGCAGTACTTC. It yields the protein CATSASGQGSYEQYF.

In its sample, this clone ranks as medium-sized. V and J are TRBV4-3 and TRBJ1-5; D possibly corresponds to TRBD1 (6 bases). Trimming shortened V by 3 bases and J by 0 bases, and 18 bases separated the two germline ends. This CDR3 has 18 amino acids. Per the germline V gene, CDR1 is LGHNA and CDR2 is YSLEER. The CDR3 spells CASSQDMPDSYSNQPQHF. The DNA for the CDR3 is TGCGCCAGCAGCCAGGACATGCCGGACAGCTATAGCAATCAGCCCCAGCATTTT.

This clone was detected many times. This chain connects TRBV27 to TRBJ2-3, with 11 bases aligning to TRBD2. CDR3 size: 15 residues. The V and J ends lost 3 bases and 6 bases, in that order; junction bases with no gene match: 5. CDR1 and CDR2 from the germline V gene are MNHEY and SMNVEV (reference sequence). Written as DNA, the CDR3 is TGTGCCAGCAGTTTCCTTAGCGGGAGGGCCGATACGCAGTATTTT. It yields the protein CASSFLSGRADTQYF.

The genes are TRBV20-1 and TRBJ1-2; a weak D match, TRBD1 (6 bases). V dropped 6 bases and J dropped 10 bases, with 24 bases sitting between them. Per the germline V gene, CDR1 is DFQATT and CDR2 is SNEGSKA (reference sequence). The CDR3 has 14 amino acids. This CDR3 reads CSAEGGVRGLVYTF. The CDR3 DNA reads TGCAGTGCGGAGGGAGGTGTCCGGGGGCTAGTCTACACCTTC.

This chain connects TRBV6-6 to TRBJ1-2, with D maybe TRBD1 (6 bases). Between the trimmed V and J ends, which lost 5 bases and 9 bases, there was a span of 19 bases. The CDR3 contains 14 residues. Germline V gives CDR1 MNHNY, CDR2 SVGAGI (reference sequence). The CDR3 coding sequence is TGTGCCAGCAGTACTCGCACAGGGAATAAATGCTACACCTTC. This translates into CASSTRTGNKCYTF.

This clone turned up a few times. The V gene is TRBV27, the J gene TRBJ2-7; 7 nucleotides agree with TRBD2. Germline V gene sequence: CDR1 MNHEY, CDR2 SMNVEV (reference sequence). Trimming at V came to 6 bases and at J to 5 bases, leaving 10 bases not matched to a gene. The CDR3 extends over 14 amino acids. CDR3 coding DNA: TGTGCCAGCAGACCCTGGGGCGGGAGCGACGAGCAGTACTTC. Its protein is CASRPWGGSDEQYF.

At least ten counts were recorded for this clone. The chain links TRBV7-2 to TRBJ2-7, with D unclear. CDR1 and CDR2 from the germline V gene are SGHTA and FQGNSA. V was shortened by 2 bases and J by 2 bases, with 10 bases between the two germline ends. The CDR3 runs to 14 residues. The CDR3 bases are TGTGCCAGCAGCTTAAACCCGTTCACCTACGAGCAGTACTTC. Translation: CASSLNPFTYEQYF.

The CDR3 protein is CASSISRASNTEAFF. Here the CDR3 DNA reads TGTGCCAGCAGTATTTCCCGGGCCTCGAACACTGAAGCTTTCTTT. The chain joins TRBV6-2 or TRBV6-3 to TRBJ1-1, with unresolved D. The CDR3 is 15 amino acids. Germline assignment: CDR1 MNHEY and CDR2 SVGEGT. Trimming pared 5 bases from V and 1 base from J, leaving 14 bases between.

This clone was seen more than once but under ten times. CDR3 bases: TGTGCCAGCAGCAATAACCGGGACAGGGTATCTAGGTACGAGCAGTACGTC. Its translation: CASSNNRDRVSRYEQYV. The chain links TRBV6-1 to TRBJ2-7, with TRBD1 matching over 9 bases. V dropped 6 bases and J dropped 4; count of bases not matched to a gene: 16. The CDR3 is made up of 17 amino acids. CDR1 is MNHNS and CDR2 is SASEGT in the germline V gene.

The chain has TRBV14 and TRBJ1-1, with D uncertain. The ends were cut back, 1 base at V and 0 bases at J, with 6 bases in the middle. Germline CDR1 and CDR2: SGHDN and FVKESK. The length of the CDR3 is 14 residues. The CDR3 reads CASSQVAMNTEAFF. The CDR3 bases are TGTGCCAGCAGCCAAGTGGCAATGAACACTGAAGCTTTCTTT.